This T cell receptor beta chain appears in the sequencing data of a study of response to subunit inactivated influenza vaccine. Study conclusions and caveats: Few additional T cells are recruited per seasonal influenza vaccination, authors suggested.

This clonotype appeared a few times. As yet, its antigen is unknown. TCRdb ran MiXCR on the RT-PCR reads and lists one entry per CDR3 protein. The sample includes 560,000 or so distinct CDR3 sequences, under 9% of them seen just once. V shed 5 bases, J shed 7 bases, and the junction held 10 bases outside the gene matches. The CDR3 runs to 15 residues. The germline V gene has CDR1 SQVTM and CDR2 ANQGSEA. Sequences were derived from PBMCs from blood, sampled less than 30 months after vaccination. The chain employs TRBV29-1 and TRBJ2-1, with 11 bases identical to TRBD2. The sequence was collected from a man between 50 and 75 years old who received an inactivated influenza vaccine. The CDR3 sequence is CSVNRGTSGANEQFF. The CDR3, as DNA: TGCAGCGTTAACAGGGGGACTAGCGGAGCAAATGAGCAGTTCTTC.